These 8 T cell receptor beta chains were all obtained from the same sample, sequenced in a study of T cell responses to AZD1222 COVID-19 vaccine (dated by TCRdb to the early 2020s). This sample's time point label indicates: about 28 days (+/-7) after the second vaccine dose. The treatment or condition label here, explained by the study, means: meningococcal conjugate vaccine given as trial control. Library preparation employed the immunoSEQ multiplex PCR assay. TCRdb holds this immuneACCESS table with in-frame rearrangements only. Some clones are missing; in checked studies, unresolved V genes explain under half, and the rest has no known cause. This sample holds roughly 200,000 clones; approximately 94% were observed only once. The ten biggest clones cover around 1.7% of the sample. The starting material was peripheral blood, obtained 28 days after the second dose of the MenACWY control vaccine. All receptors come from an adult who received the MenACWY meningococcal vaccine as a control.

The chain couples TRBV3-1 (or the pseudogene TRBV3-2) to TRBJ2-7; TRBD1 aligns across 9 bases. This CDR3 contains 16 residues. Germline V gene lookup returns CDR1 LGHDT and CDR2 YNNKEL (reference sequence). V lost 5 bases to trimming and J lost 0 bases; unmatched junction nucleotides: 8. This chain's CDR3 is CASSKTGGESSYEQYF. The CDR3 DNA follows: TGTGCCAGCAGCAAGACAGGGGGAGAGAGCTCCTACGAGCAGTACTTC.

The chain recombines TRBV4-1 with TRBJ1-6, with 7 bases that match TRBD1. J was trimmed by 8 bases and V by 0 bases; bases with no gene match: 4. The germline V gene has CDR1 MGHRA and CDR2 YSYEKL. CDR3 length equals 15 residues. The CDR3 DNA reads TGCGCCAGCAGCCAAGATACTCAGGGGGATTCACCCCTCCACTTT. Its translation: CASSQDTQGDSPLHF.

The rearrangement uses TRBV18 and TRBJ2-7; tentative D call: TRBD2 (5 bases). Looked up from germline, CDR1 is KGHSH and CDR2 is LQKENI. CDR3 length equals 13 residues. Trimming took off 3 bases at V and 3 bases at J, with 9 bases between the two ends. The CDR3 is CASSPGINYEQYF. CDR3 bases: TGTGCCAGCTCACCCGGGATCAACTACGAGCAGTACTTC.

This clone came up once. The chain has TRBV10-3 and TRBJ2-1; D is ambiguous. CDR3 length equals 11 residues. Trimming shortened V by 10 bases and J by 8 bases, and 12 bases separated the two germline ends. Germline V gene data show CDR1 as ENHRY and CDR2 as SYGVKD. CDR3 coding DNA: TGTGCCACGAGCATCTTGGATGAGCAGTTCTTC. Translating gives CATSILDEQFF.

This chain links TRBV5-1 with TRBJ2-5; possibly TRBD2 for D (6 bases). From germline, CDR1 is SGHRS and CDR2 YFSETQ. This CDR3 comprises 14 residues. Trimming took off 1 base at V and 5 bases at J, with 12 bases between the two ends. As DNA, the CDR3 is TGCGCCAGCAGCTTGTGGGGGACTGGGGAGACCCAGTACTTC. This sequence encodes CASSLWGTGETQYF.

The V gene is TRBV7-9, the J gene TRBJ1-6; the D is unclear. The CDR3 loop spans 16 amino acids. Trimming took off 5 bases at V and 0 bases at J, with 11 bases between the two ends. The germline gives CDR1 SEHNR, CDR2 FQNEAQ (reference sequence). The CDR3: CASSRRVSSYNSPLHF. The CDR3 nucleotides read TGTGCCAGCAGCCGCCGAGTCAGCTCCTATAATTCACCCCTCCACTTT. Filled out from reference TRBV7-9 and TRBJ1-6, the complete variable domain reads DTGVSQNPRHKITKRGQNVTFRCDPISEHNRLYWYRQTLGQGPEFLTYFQNEAQLEKSRLLSDRFSAERPKGSFSTLEIQRTEQGDSAMYLCASSRRVSSYNSPLHFGNGTRLTVT.

The J gene is TRBJ1-1, the V gene TRBV19, with D perhaps TRBD1 (5 bases). This CDR3 contains 15 residues. Germline V gene sequence: CDR1 LNHDA, CDR2 SQIVND (reference sequence). Trimming removed 5 bases at V and 5 bases at J, with 18 bases between. CDR3 DNA: TGTGCCAGTAGTCCGCAACAGGTTGGCGGGACTGAAGCTTTCTTT. Translation: CASSPQQVGGTEAFF.

The chain uses TRBV6-5 and TRBJ1-4; tentatively, D is TRBD1 (5 bases). The germline CDR1 and CDR2 sequences are MNHEY and SVGAGI. The V and J ends lost 2 bases and 5 bases respectively, with 15 bases between them. The CDR3 covers 16 residues. This CDR3 reads CASSYRAGAANEKLFF. DNA for the CDR3: TGTGCCAGCAGTTACCGAGCCGGGGCCGCCAATGAAAAACTGTTTTTT.